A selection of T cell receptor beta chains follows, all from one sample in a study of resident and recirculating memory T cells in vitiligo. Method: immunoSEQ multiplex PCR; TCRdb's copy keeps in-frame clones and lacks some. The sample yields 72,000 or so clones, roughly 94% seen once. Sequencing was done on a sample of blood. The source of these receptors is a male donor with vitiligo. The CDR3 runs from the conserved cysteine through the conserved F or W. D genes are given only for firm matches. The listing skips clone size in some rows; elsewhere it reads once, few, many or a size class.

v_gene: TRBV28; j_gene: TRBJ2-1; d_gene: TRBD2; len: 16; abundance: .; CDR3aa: CASSSHRTSGFNEQFF; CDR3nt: TGTGCCAGCAGTTCCCATCGGACTAGCGGGTTTAATGAGCAGTTCTTC
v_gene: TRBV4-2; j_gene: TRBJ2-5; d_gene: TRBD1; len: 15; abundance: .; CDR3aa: CASSQGQGGKETQYF; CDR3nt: TGTGCCAGCAGCCAAGGACAGGGGGGTAAAGAGACCCAGTACTTC
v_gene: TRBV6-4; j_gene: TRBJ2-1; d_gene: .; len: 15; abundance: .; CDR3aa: CASSLRGARPNEQFF; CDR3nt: TGTGCCAGCAGCCTCAGGGGTGCAAGGCCCAATGAGCAGTTCTTC
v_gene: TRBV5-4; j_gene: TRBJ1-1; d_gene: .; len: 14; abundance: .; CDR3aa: CASSTNLADTEAFF; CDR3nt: TGTGCCAGCAGCACCAATTTGGCGGACACTGAAGCTTTCTTT
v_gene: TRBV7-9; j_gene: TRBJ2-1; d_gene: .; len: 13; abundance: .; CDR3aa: CASSSGLYNEQFF; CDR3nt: TGTGCCAGCAGCTCCGGACTTTACAATGAGCAGTTCTTC
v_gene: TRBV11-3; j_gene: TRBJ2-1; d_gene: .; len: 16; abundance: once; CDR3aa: CASSLDHTAGLDEQFF; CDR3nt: TGTGCCAGCAGCTTAGATCACACTGCGGGACTCGATGAGCAGTTCTTC
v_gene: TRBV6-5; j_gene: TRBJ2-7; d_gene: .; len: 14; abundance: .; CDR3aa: CASSSAGKAYEQYF; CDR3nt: TGTGCCAGCAGTTCGGCAGGGAAAGCCTACGAGCAGTACTTC
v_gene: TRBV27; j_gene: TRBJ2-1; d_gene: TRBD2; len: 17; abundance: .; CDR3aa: CASSLSMTGGRSNEQFF; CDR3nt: TGTGCCAGCAGTTTATCGATGACTGGCGGGAGGTCGAATGAGCAGTTCTTC
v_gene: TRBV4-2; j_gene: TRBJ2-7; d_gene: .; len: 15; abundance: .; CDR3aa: CASSQDLGRSYEQYF; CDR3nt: TGTGCCAGCAGCCAAGATCTGGGCAGATCCTACGAGCAGTACTTC
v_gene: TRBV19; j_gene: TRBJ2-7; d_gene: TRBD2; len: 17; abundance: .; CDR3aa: CASSMYRTAGVADEQYF; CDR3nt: TGTGCCAGTAGTATGTACAGAACCGCGGGAGTAGCCGACGAGCAGTACTTC